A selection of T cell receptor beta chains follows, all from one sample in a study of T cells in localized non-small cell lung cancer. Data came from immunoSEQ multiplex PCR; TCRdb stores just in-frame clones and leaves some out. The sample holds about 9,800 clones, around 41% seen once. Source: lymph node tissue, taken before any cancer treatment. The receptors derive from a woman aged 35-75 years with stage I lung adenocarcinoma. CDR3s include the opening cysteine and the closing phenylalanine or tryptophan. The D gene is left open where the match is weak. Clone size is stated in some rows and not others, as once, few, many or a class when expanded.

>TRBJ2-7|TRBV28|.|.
TGTGCCAGCAGTCCCGGGGGGACACTGACCTACGAGCAGTACTTC
CASSPGGTLTYEQYF
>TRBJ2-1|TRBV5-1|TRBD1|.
TGCGCCAGCAGCTCGGGGGTAGGGACAGGGGTCAACAATGAGCAGTTCTTC
CASSSGVGTGVNNEQFF
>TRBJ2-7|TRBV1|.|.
TGCGCCAGCAGCAACATCGCGGAGGAGCAGTACTTC
CASSNIAEEQYF
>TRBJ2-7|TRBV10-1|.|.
TGCGCCAGCAGTGAGTATGTCGACGAGCAGTACTTC
CASSEYVDEQYF
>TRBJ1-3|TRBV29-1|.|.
TGCAGCGTTGCAGCAGGTACTGGAAACACCATATATTTT
CSVAAGTGNTIYF
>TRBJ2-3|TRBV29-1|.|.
TGCAGCGTTGTCGCGGGGATGGCAGATACGCAGTATTTT
CSVVAGMADTQYF
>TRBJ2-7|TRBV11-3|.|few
TGTGCCAGCAGCCCGGGACTTCGCTCCTACGAGCAGTACTTC
CASSPGLRSYEQYF
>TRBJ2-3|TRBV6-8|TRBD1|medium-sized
TGTGCCAGCAGTGACAGGGTACCAGATACGCAGTATTTT
CASSDRVPDTQYF
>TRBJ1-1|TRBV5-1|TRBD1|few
TGCGCCAGCAGCCCCTACTATGTGGACAGGGCTAACACTGAAGCTTTCTTT
CASSPYYVDRANTEAFF
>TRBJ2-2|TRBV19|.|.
TGTGCCAGTAGTTCCACGGGAGCGAGAGGGACCGGGGAGCTGTTTTTT
CASSSTGARGTGELFF
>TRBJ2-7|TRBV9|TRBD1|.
TGTGCCAGCAGCCCTTATTTGGACAGGGCCTACGAGCAGTACTTC
CASSPYLDRAYEQYF
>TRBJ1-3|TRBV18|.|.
TGTGCCAGCTCACCTACTCCTATCGGAAACACCATATATTTT
CASSPTPIGNTIYF
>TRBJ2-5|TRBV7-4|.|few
TGTGCCAGCAGCTCCGAACCTAAAGGGCAGGGGTCGACCCAGTACTTC
CASSSEPKGQGSTQYF
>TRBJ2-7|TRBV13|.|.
TGTGCCAGCAGCTTAGGGACAGCCTACGAGCAGTACTTC
CASSLGTAYEQYF
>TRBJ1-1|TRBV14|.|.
TGTGCCAGCAGCCAGCCGGGGGCACTGGGCACTGAAGCTTTCTTT
CASSQPGALGTEAFF
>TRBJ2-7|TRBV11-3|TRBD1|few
TGTGCCAGCAGCTATGGGACAGGGAAGGCCTACGAGCAGTACTTC
CASSYGTGKAYEQYF
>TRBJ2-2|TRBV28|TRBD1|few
TGTGCCAGCAAGATGACAGGGGCGCCCACCGGGGAGCTGTTTTTT
CASKMTGAPTGELFF
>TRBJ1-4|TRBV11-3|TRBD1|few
TGTGCCAGCAGCTTAGGCGACAGGGGAGGGGAAAAACTGTTTTTT
CASSLGDRGGEKLFF
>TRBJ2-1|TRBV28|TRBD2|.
TGTGCCAGCAGTTTGCCTAGCGGGGGGACGAGGGAGCAGTTCTTC
CASSLPSGGTREQFF
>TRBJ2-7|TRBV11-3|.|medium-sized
TGTGCCAGCAGCTTAAATCGGGGAGCCGGTGAGCAGTACTTC
CASSLNRGAGEQYF
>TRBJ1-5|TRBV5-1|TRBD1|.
TGCGCCAGCAGCCGGACAGGAGATAGCAATCAGCCCCAGCATTTT
CASSRTGDSNQPQHF
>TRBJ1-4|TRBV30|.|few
TGTGCCTGGAGTTCCCCTGGCAGGGGTAATGAAAAACTGTTTTTT
CAWSSPGRGNEKLFF
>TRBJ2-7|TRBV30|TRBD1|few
TGTGCCTGGGGGACAGGACCCTACGAGCAGTACTTC
CAWGTGPYEQYF
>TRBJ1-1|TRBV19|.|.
TGTGCCAGTAGTATAAGGGCAAGGTCCGAAGCTTTCTTT
CASSIRARSEAFF
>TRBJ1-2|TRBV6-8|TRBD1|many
TGTGCCATCAGCGTGACAGGGGATGGCTACACCTTC
CAISVTGDGYTF
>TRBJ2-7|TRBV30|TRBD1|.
TGTGCCTGGAGCCGGGGGGGACAGGGGGCCGGCGAGCAGTACTTC
CAWSRGGQGAGEQYF
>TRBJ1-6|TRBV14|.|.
TGTGCCAGCAGCCAAGTCAGCGGGTCACCCCTCCACTTT
CASSQVSGSPLHF
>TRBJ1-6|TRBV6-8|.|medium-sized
TGTGCCAGCAGAAACCCGGGACGGAATTCACCCCTCCACTTT
CASRNPGRNSPLHF
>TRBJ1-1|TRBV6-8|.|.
TGTGCCAGCAGTTACAGGCAGACGAACACTGAAGCTTTCTTT
CASSYRQTNTEAFF
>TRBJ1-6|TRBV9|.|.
TGTGCCAGCGCGGACAGCGCTTACTCACCCCTCCACTTT
CASADSAYSPLHF
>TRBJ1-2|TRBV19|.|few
TGTGCCAGTAGGCGACAAAGCCGGGGCCGAGAATATGGCTACACCTTC
CASRRQSRGREYGYTF
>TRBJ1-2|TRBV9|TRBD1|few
TGTGCCAGCAGGGGACAGGTAACGAGGAGCTACACCTTC
CASRGQVTRSYTF
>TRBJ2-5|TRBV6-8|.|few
TGTGCCAGCAGTAGGCTTATTTCCACCCCAGAGACCCAGTACTTC
CASSRLISTPETQYF
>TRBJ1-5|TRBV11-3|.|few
TGTGCCAGCAGCTTAGACAGGGGAAGGGATCAGCCCCAGCATTTT
CASSLDRGRDQPQHF
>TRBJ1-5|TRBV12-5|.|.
TGTGCTAGTGGTTTGGGAGACAGTTATAGCAATCAGCCCCAGCATTTT
CASGLGDSYSNQPQHF
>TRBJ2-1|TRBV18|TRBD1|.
TGTGCCAGCTCAGGACAGGGGGTCAACAATGAGCAGTTCTTC
CASSGQGVNNEQFF
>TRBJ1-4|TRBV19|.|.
TGTGCCAGTAGTATATCGTTCAGGGTCAATGAAAAACTGTTTTTT
CASSISFRVNEKLFF
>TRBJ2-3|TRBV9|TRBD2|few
TGTGCCAGCAATAAGGCGGGGGGGCTCGATACGCAGTATTTT
CASNKAGGLDTQYF
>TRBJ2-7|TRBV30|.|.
TGTGCCTGGAGTGTACAGGCCTCCTACGAGCAGTACTTC
CAWSVQASYEQYF
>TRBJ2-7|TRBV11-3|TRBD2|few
TGTGCCAGCAGCTCCAACGGGAGGTCCTACGAGCAGTACTTC
CASSSNGRSYEQYF
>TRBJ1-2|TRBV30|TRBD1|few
TGTGCCTGGAGGTACAGGGGGTTTGGCTACACCTTC
CAWRYRGFGYTF
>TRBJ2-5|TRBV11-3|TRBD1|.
TGTGCCAGCAGCTTGGTGGACAGGGGATCGGAGACCCAGTACTTC
CASSLVDRGSETQYF
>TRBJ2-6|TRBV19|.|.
TGTGCCAGTAAAGCAGAATCCCAATCTGGGGCCAACGTCCTGACTTTC
CASKAESQSGANVLTF
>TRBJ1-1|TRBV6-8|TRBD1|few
TGTGCCAGCAGGAGACAGGGGGCGAACACTGAAGCTTTCTTT
CASRRQGANTEAFF
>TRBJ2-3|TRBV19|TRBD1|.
TGTGCCAGTAGACCGAGGACAGGAACAGATACGCAGTATTTT
CASRPRTGTDTQYF
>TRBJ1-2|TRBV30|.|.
TGTGCCTGGAGTCGGATGACTAACTATGGCTACACCTTC
CAWSRMTNYGYTF
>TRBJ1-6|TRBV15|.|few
TGTGCCACCAGCAGAGATCTGGGGGGCCTGCAGAATTCACCCCTCCACTTT
CATSRDLGGLQNSPLHF
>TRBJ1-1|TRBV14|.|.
TGTGCCAGCAGTTACGCCGGGGCAACTCTTGAAGCTTTCTTT
CASSYAGATLEAFF
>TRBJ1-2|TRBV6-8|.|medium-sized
TGTGCCAGCAGTGAGCAGACTCCCGGCTACACCTTC
CASSEQTPGYTF
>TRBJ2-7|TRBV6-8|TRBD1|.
TGTGCCAGCAGTTACCAGGGGGCGAGCTACGAGCAGTACTTC
CASSYQGASYEQYF
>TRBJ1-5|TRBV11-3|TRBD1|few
TGTGCCAGCAGCAAGGGTGGTGGGACAGGGGATCAGCCCCAGCATTTT
CASSKGGGTGDQPQHF
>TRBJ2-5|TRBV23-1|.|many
TGCGCCAGCAGCCAAGTGGGGAGCGGCTCCGAGACCCAGTACTTC
CASSQVGSGSETQYF
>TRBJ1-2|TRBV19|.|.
TGTGCCAGTAGTAATCGACAGCGAGCTAACTATGGCTACACCTTC
CASSNRQRANYGYTF